This T cell receptor (beta chain) was obtained from a study of neurological immune-mediated disorders. Study-level results: The most TCR clonal expansion was seen in HTLV-1-associated myelopathy, whereas the least was seen in multiple sclerosis, below the level in healthy controls. Across subjects, expanded clones had no CDR3 amino acid sequences in common, pointing to private repertoires in all groups.

This clonotype was detected many times. The antigen is unknown. Sample time point: longitudinal time-point 3. The unsorted libraries were generated from a total of 2 million PBMCs, which had been stored in RNAlater at -80 C. V lost 4 bases, J lost 5 bases, and 21 bases lay in between. The CDR3 totals 18 residues. In germline, CDR1 is MGHRA, CDR2 YSYEKL. The cDNA was produced through 5'RACE with 10-nucleotide random UMIs. MiXCR was run by TCRdb on the 5' RACE reads, yielding one entry per CDR3 protein. Of around 100,000 distinct CDR3 sequences listed, roughly 10% were seen once; the top ten hold around 3.1%.

The sample was PBMCs. The receptor's source is a female donor with HTLV-1-associated myelopathy (HAM/TSP). The J gene is TRBJ1-6, the V gene TRBV4-1; possible D gene TRBD1, 6 bases. CDR3 nucleotides: TGCGCCAGCAGCCGAGGAGGGGATCCCGAGGGGGATAATTCACCCCTCCACTTT. Translation: CASSRGGDPEGDNSPLHF.